This TCR beta chain was recorded in a study of blood T cell repertoires in COVID-19. V lost 7 bases to trimming and J lost 4 bases; unmatched junction nucleotides: 12. The germline gives CDR1 MNHEY, CDR2 SVGAGI. The CDR3 loop spans 15 amino acids. Profiling relied on immunoSEQ multiplex PCR, and the TCRdb table lists in-frame clones only, not all of them. The sample has some 250,000 clones, approximately 86% seen once. The receptor's source is a man younger than 40 with active or convalescent COVID-19. V gene TRBV6-5 combines with J gene TRBJ1-2; TRBD1 aligns across 7 bases. The specimen was peripheral blood. CDR3 nucleotides: TGTGCCAGCACCTCGACCGGGACAGTCCCCTATGGCTACACCTTC. Translated: CASTSTGTVPYGYTF.